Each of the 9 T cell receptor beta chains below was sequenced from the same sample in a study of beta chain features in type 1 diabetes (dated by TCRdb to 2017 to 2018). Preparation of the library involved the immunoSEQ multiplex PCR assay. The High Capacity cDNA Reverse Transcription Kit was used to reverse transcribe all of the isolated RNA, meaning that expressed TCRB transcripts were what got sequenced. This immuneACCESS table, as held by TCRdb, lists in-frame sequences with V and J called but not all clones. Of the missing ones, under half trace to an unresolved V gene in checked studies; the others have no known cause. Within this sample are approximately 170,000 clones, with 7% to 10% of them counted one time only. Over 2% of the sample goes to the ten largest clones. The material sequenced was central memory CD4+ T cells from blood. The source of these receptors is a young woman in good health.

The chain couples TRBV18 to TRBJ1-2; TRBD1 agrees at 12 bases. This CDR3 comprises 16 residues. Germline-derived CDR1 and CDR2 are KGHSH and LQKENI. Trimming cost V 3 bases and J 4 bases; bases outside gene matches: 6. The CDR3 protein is CASSPTGTGGSYGYTF. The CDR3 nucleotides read TGTGCCAGCTCACCCACCGGGACAGGGGGCAGCTATGGCTACACCTTC.

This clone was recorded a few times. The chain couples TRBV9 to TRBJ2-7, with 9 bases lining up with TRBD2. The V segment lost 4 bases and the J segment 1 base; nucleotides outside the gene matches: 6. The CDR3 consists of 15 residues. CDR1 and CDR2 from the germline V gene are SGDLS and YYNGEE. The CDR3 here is CASSSGLASSYEQYF. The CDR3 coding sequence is TGTGCCAGCAGCTCCGGACTAGCGTCTTCCTACGAGCAGTACTTC.

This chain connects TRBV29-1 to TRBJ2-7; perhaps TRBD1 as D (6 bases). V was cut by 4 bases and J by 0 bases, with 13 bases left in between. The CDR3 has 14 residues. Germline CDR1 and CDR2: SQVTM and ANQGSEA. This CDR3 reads CSVVWGLTSYEQYF. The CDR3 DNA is TGCAGCGTTGTATGGGGGCTAACCTCCTACGAGCAGTACTTC.

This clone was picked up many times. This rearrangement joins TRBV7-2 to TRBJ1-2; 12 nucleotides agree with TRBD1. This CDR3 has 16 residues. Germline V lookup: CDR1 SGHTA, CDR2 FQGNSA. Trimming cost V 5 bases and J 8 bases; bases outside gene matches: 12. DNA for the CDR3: TGTGCCAGCAGCCGGGCGCCGGGACAGGGGGCAGTCGGCTACACCTTC. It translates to CASSRAPGQGAVGYTF.

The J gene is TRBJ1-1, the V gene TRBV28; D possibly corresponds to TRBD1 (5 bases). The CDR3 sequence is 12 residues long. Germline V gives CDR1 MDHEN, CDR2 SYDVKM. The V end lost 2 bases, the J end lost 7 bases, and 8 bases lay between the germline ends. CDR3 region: CASSLTGLEAFF. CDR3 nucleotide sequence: TGTGCCAGCAGTTTAACAGGCCTTGAAGCTTTCTTT. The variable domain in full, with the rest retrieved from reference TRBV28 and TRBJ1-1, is DVKVTQSSRYLVKRTGEKVFLECVQDMDHENMFWYRQDPGLGLRLIYFSYDVKMKEKGDIPEGYSVSREKKERFSLILESASTNQTSMYLCASSLTGLEAFFGQGTRLTVV.

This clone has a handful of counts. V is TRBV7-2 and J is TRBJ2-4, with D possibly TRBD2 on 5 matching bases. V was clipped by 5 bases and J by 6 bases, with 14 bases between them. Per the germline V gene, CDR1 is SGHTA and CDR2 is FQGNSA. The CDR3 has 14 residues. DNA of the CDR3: TGTGCCAGCAGCCCCCCAGGAGGACGAAACATTCAGTACTTC. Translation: CASSPPGGRNIQYF.

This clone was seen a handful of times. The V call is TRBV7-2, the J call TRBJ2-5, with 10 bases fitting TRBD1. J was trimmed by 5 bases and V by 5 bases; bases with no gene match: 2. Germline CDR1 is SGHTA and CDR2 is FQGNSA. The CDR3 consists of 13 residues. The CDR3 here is CASSPGQGETQYF. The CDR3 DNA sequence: TGTGCCAGCAGCCCGGGACAGGGGGAGACCCAGTACTTC.

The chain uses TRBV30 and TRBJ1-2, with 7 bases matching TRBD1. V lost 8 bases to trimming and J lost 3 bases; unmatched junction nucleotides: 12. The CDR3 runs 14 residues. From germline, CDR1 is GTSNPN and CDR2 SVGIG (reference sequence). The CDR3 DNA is TGTGCCGGACTCCGGGACAGCTTCGACTATGGCTACACCTTC. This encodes CAGLRDSFDYGYTF. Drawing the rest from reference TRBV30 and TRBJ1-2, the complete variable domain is SQTIHQWPATLVQPVGSPLSLECTVEGTSNPNLYWYRQAAGRGLQLLFYSVGIGQISSEVPQNLSASRPQDRQFILSSKKLLLSDSGFYLCAGLRDSFDYGYTFGSGTRLTVV.

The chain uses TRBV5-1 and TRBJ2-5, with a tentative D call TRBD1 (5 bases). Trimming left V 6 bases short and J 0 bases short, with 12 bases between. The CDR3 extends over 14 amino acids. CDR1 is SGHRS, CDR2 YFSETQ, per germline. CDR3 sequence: CASNPGADQETQYF. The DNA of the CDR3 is TGCGCCAGCAACCCTGGGGCGGACCAAGAGACCCAGTACTTC.